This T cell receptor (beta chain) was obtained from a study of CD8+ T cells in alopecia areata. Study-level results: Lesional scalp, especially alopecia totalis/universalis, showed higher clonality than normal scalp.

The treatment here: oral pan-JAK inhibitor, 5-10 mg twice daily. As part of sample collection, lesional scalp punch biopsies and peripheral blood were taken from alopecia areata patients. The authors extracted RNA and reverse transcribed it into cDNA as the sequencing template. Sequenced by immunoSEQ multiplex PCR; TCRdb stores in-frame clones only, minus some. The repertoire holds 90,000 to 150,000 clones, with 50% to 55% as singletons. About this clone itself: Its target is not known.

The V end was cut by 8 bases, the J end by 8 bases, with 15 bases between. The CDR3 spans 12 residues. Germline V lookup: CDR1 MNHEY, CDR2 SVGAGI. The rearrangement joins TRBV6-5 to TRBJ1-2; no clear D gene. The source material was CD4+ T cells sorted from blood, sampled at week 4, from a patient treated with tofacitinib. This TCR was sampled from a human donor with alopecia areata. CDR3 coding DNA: TGTGCCAGCCGCGGTCCTTCTGGGGGCTACACCTTC. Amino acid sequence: CASRGPSGGYTF.